The 32 T cell receptor beta chains below all came from one sample that was sequenced in a study of blood T cell repertoires in COVID-19. The assay was immunoSEQ multiplex PCR, and TCRdb's table has in-frame clones only and misses some. The data contain 100,000 or so clones, more than 70% of them singletons. Sequenced input: peripheral blood. Source of these receptors: a human donor in a cohort sampled during active COVID-19.

In nucleotides, the CDR3 is TGTGCTAGTGGTTCTATAGGACAGGGGAAGGGTACCTACGAGCAGTACTTC. It specifies CASGSIGQGKGTYEQYF. The chain is built from TRBV12-5 and TRBJ2-7; 9 bases are shared with TRBD1. This CDR3 has 17 amino acids. V dropped 4 bases and J dropped 2; count of bases not matched to a gene: 12. The V gene's germline CDR1 is LGHNT and CDR2 FRNRAP.

The V gene is TRBV30, the J gene TRBJ2-1, with 10 bases matching TRBD2. The CDR3 is made up of 16 amino acids. V dropped 2 bases and J dropped 5; count of bases not matched to a gene: 9. The germline V gene has CDR1 GTSNPN and CDR2 SVGIG (reference sequence). The CDR3 bases are TGTGCCTGGAGTCGGCAGGAACTAGCGGGACACAATGAGCAGTTCTTC. It is translated as CAWSRQELAGHNEQFF.

The CDR3 DNA reads TGTGCCAGCAGCCCCGGGCGGGGCACAGATACGCAGTATTTT. This encodes CASSPGRGTDTQYF. V usage is TRBV7-2 and J usage is TRBJ2-3, with D tentatively TRBD2 (5 bases). V lost 5 bases and J 1 base, leaving 10 bases between the germline ends. The CDR3 is 14 amino acids. Germline V gene data show CDR1 as SGHTA and CDR2 as FQGNSA. The variable domain in full, with the rest retrieved from reference TRBV7-2 and TRBJ2-3, is GAGVSQSPSNKVTEKGKDVELRCDPISGHTALYWYRQSLGQGLEFLIYFQGNSAPDKSGLPSDRFSAERTGGSVSTLTIQRTQQEDSAVYLCASSPGRGTDTQYFGPGTRLTVL.

The chain links TRBV5-1 to TRBJ2-7; D not certain. The germline V gene has CDR1 SGHRS and CDR2 YFSETQ. The CDR3 has 14 residues. V was trimmed by 1 base and J by 0 bases, leaving 8 bases between them. CDR3 residues: CASSLFDNSYEQYF. Here the CDR3 DNA reads TGCGCCAGCAGCTTGTTTGACAACTCCTACGAGCAGTACTTC.

As for this clone: Distinct nucleotide sequences in the sample also encode this CDR3. The chain links TRBV9 to TRBJ1-5; 9 bases line up with TRBD1. J lost 4 bases, V lost 2 bases, and 1 base had no gene match. CDR3 length equals 14 residues. Germline lookup yields CDR1 SGDLS and CDR2 YYNGEE. CDR3 coding DNA: TGTGCCAGCAGCGTGACAGGGGGTAATCAGCCCCAGCATTTT. Translated: CASSVTGGNQPQHF. The full variable domain, in which reference TRBV9 and TRBJ1-5 provide the parts outside the CDR3, is DSGVTQTPKHLITATGQRVTLRCSPRSGDLSVYWYQQSLDQGLQFLIQYYNGEERAKGNILERFSAQQFPDLHSELNLSSLELGDSALYFCASSVTGGNQPQHFGDGTRLSIL.

The chain uses TRBV5-5 and TRBJ1-2, with D possibly being TRBD1 (6 bases). Germline values: CDR1 SGHKS, CDR2 YYEKEE (reference sequence). Trimming stripped 4 bases from V and 0 bases from J, with 13 bases between. CDR3 length: 15 amino acids. CDR3 protein: CASSIRDTTNYGYTF. The CDR3 DNA is TGTGCCAGCAGCATCCGGGACACCACTAACTATGGCTACACCTTC.

The chain is built from TRBV7-2 and TRBJ2-5, with 8 bases lining up with TRBD2. Germline V lookup: CDR1 SGHTA, CDR2 FQGNSA. Trimming removed 8 bases from V and 4 bases from J; junction bases left unmatched: 3. This CDR3 is built from 12 residues. CDR3 in amino acids: CASALAGETQYF. The CDR3 region has the DNA TGTGCCAGCGCCCTAGCGGGAGAGACCCAGTACTTC.

This chain connects TRBV6-5 to TRBJ2-7; D is perhaps TRBD2 (6 bases). Germline V lookup: CDR1 MNHEY, CDR2 SVGAGI. Trimming cost V 5 bases and J 2 bases, with 16 bases left between them. The CDR3 length is 15 residues. CDR3 nucleotide sequence: TGTGCCAGCAGTACCCCCGGGACTGGGACCTACGAGCAGTACTTC. As protein: CASSTPGTGTYEQYF.

V is TRBV5-4 and J is TRBJ2-4; TRBD2 matches 13 bases. V was pared by 0 bases and J by 8 bases, with 5 bases of the junction left unmatched. CDR1 is SGHNT and CDR2 is YYREEE in the germline V gene (reference sequence). This CDR3 has 16 residues. The CDR3 bases are TGTGCCAGCAGCTTGGCCACACTAGCGGGAGGGTACATTCAGTACTTC. It encodes CASSLATLAGGYIQYF.

The chain combines TRBV7-8 with TRBJ1-3, with unresolved D. In germline, CDR1 is SGHVS, CDR2 FQNEAQ. The CDR3 has 15 amino acids. Trimming took off 0 bases at V and 2 bases at J, with 8 bases between the two ends. CDR3 coding DNA: TGTGCCAGCAGCTTAGCGGCAGGCACTGGAAACACCATATATTTT. Its protein is CASSLAAGTGNTIYF.

A few counts support this clone. The J gene is TRBJ2-3, the V gene TRBV19, with TRBD2 as a possible D gene (5 bases). The V gene lost 0 bases and the J gene lost 4 bases, with 11 bases spanning the gap. CDR1 LNHDA and CDR2 SQIVND come from the germline V gene (reference sequence). The CDR3 sequence is 15 residues long. The CDR3 here is CASSIDRVGADTQYF. The CDR3 DNA reads as TGTGCCAGTAGTATAGATCGGGTCGGGGCAGATACGCAGTATTTT.

The genes are TRBV6-5 and TRBJ1-1; D gene uncertain. With 6 bases removed from V and 4 bases from J, the gap between germline ends came to 15 bases. In germline, CDR1 is MNHEY, CDR2 SVGAGI. The CDR3 totals 14 residues. In DNA form, the CDR3 reads TGTGCCAGCAGGCGGATAGGAGGGAGCACTGAAGCTTTCTTT. The encoded protein is CASRRIGGSTEAFF.

The rearrangement links TRBV5-1 to TRBJ2-7; D might be TRBD2 (7 bases). Germline V lookup: CDR1 SGHRS, CDR2 YFSETQ. The CDR3 is 15 amino acids. The ends were cut back, 5 bases at V and 4 bases at J, with 19 bases in the middle. The CDR3 reads CASSFRGGEGYEQYF. CDR3 nucleotides: TGCGCCAGCAGTTTCCGAGGGGGGGAAGGTTACGAGCAGTACTTC. Using reference TRBV5-1 and TRBJ2-7 for the parts outside the CDR3, the full variable domain is KAGVTQTPRYLIKTRGQQVTLSCSPISGHRSVSWYQQTPGQGLQFLFEYFSETQRNKGNFPGRFSGRQFSNSRSEMNVSTLELGDSALYLCASSFRGGEGYEQYFGPGTRLTVT.

V usage is TRBV20-1 and J usage is TRBJ2-5, with D unresolved. This CDR3 has 11 amino acids. The germline CDR1 and CDR2 sequences are DFQATT and SNEGSKA (reference sequence). Trimming removed 1 base at V and 3 bases at J, with 3 bases between. The CDR3 nucleotides are TGCAGTGCTAGAGCGGAAGAGACCCAGTACTTC. Translating gives CSARAEETQYF.

J is TRBJ2-2 and V is TRBV5-1; no reliable D call. This CDR3 has 12 residues. CDR1 is SGHRS and CDR2 is YFSETQ in the germline V gene. Deletions cut 2 bases from V and 9 bases from J, with 8 bases between. CDR3 loop: CASSLNSRELFF. CDR3 nucleotides: TGCGCCAGCAGCTTAAACAGCCGGGAGCTGTTTTTT.

The chain couples TRBV5-1 to TRBJ2-6; TRBD1 aligns across 7 bases. CDR1 is SGHRS, CDR2 YFSETQ, per germline. This CDR3 comprises 17 residues. V was clipped by 4 bases and J by 0 bases; unmatched bases: 7. DNA of the CDR3: TGCGCCAGCAGCGAACAGGGACAGATCTCTGGGGCCAACGTCCTGACTTTC. The encoded protein is CASSEQGQISGANVLTF. Full variable domain (missing parts from reference TRBV5-1 and TRBJ2-6): KAGVTQTPRYLIKTRGQQVTLSCSPISGHRSVSWYQQTPGQGLQFLFEYFSETQRNKGNFPGRFSGRQFSNSRSEMNVSTLELGDSALYLCASSEQGQISGANVLTFGAGSRLTVL.

This rearrangement joins TRBV7-9 to TRBJ1-4; the D gene is possibly TRBD1 (5 bases). The CDR3 extends over 15 amino acids. Deletions cut 1 base from V and 5 bases from J, with 11 bases between. Germline V gene data show CDR1 as SEHNR and CDR2 as FQNEAQ (reference sequence). The DNA of the CDR3 is TGTGCCAGCAGCTTAGTTGAGACAGTCAATGAAAAACTGTTTTTT. It codes for CASSLVETVNEKLFF.

The chain recombines TRBV27 with TRBJ2-2; D ambiguous. Trimming removed 6 bases at V and 2 bases at J, with 7 bases between. Per the germline V gene, CDR1 is MNHEY and CDR2 is SMNVEV (reference sequence). This CDR3 is built from 13 residues. The CDR3 region has the DNA TGTGCCAGCAGCCCAGTAAACACCGGGGAGCTGTTTTTT. It translates to CASSPVNTGELFF.

The CDR3 DNA sequence: TGTGCCAGCAGCCCCCGTCCTAGCACAGATACGCAGTATTTT. Amino acids: CASSPRPSTDTQYF. The chain joins TRBV9 to TRBJ2-3, with D hard to call. V was shortened by 4 bases and J by 0 bases, with 9 bases between the two germline ends. CDR1 is SGDLS, CDR2 YYNGEE, per germline. The CDR3 consists of 14 residues.

The chain is built from TRBV5-1 and TRBJ2-3, with 10 bases aligning to TRBD2. V lost 3 bases and J lost 5; bases outside the gene matches: 12. The CDR3 has 17 amino acids. Germline V gene lookup returns CDR1 SGHRS and CDR2 YFSETQ. In nucleotides, the CDR3 is TGCGCCAGCAGCTCCCGACCGCTAGCGGGAGATGGAGATACGCAGTATTTT. Translating gives CASSSRPLAGDGDTQYF.

The gene calls are TRBV6-2 or TRBV6-3 and TRBJ1-2; D remains ambiguous. The CDR3 contains 15 residues. CDR1 is MNHEY and CDR2 is SVGEGT in the germline V gene. The V and J ends lost 4 bases and 5 bases respectively, with 17 bases between them. CDR3 nucleotide sequence: TGTGCCAGCAGTTTTCACGGGTCAGACCCTTATGGCTACACCTTC. This codes for CASSFHGSDPYGYTF.

The DNA for the CDR3 is TGCGCCAGCAGCCGGGGGGGAGAGGTCTCTGGGGCCAACGTCCTGACTTTC. Its protein product is CASSRGGEVSGANVLTF. The V call is TRBV4-3, the J call TRBJ2-6; TRBD2 agrees at 7 bases. V shed 4 bases, J shed 0 bases, and the junction held 6 bases outside the gene matches. This CDR3 is built from 17 residues. Germline V gene data show CDR1 as LGHNA and CDR2 as YSLEER.

In this sample, this clone turned up a few times. The V gene is TRBV11-2, the J gene TRBJ1-5; perhaps TRBD1 as D (6 bases). From germline, CDR1 is SGHAT and CDR2 FQNNGV. The CDR3 length is 17 residues. Trimming took 1 base from V and 2 from J, leaving 15 bases between them. The CDR3 reads CASSLGTGRAGNQPQHF. Here the CDR3 DNA reads TGTGCCAGCAGCTTAGGCACAGGGAGGGCAGGCAATCAGCCCCAGCATTTT.

This clone has just a few counts. The chain has TRBV27 and TRBJ1-1, with 9 bases identical to TRBD1. Germline CDR1 MNHEY, CDR2 SMNVEV (reference sequence). The CDR3 runs 16 residues. V shed 4 bases, J shed 4 bases, and the junction held 10 bases outside the gene matches. CDR3 nucleotides: TGTGCCAGCAGTTCAACCTACAGGGGGCGAGGCACTGAAGCTTTCTTT. It translates to CASSSTYRGRGTEAFF.

The chain uses TRBV7-9 and TRBJ1-1; 7 bases match TRBD1. Per the germline V gene, CDR1 is SEHNR and CDR2 is FQNEAQ (reference sequence). V shed 1 base, J shed 1 base, and the junction held 6 bases outside the gene matches. This CDR3 spans 16 amino acids. CDR3 sequence: CASSLDPTGANTEAFF. The CDR3 DNA is TGTGCCAGCAGCTTAGATCCTACAGGGGCGAACACTGAAGCTTTCTTT.

The chain is built from TRBV11-3 and TRBJ2-2; TRBD2 matches at 9 bases. CDR1 is SGHNT, CDR2 YENEEA, per germline. The V segment lost 5 bases and the J segment 8 bases; nucleotides outside the gene matches: 12. The CDR3 sequence is 16 residues long. CDR3 bases: TGTGCCAGCAGCCGTCTTAGCGGGGGTGCGTCTGGGGAGCTGTTTTTT. Residues: CASSRLSGGASGELFF.

The rearrangement joins TRBV19 to TRBJ2-7; 8 bases line up with TRBD1. This CDR3 spans 14 amino acids. The junction had 7 bases not matched to a gene; V was cut back by 7 bases and J by 2 bases. Germline assignment: CDR1 LNHDA and CDR2 SQIVND (reference sequence). The CDR3 nucleotides are TGTGCCAGTAAACTAGGACAGGGTCCCTACGAGCAGTACTTC. This translates into CASKLGQGPYEQYF.

This rearrangement joins TRBV5-1 to TRBJ2-7; 8 bases fit TRBD1. The ends lost 8 bases at V and 6 bases at J; junction bases unmatched: 10. Germline CDR1 and CDR2: SGHRS and YFSETQ. The CDR3 is 13 residues long. The CDR3: CASQKTGAIEQYF. The CDR3 nucleotides read TGCGCCAGTCAAAAGACAGGGGCAATCGAGCAGTACTTC.

The chain combines TRBV5-6 with TRBJ2-7; TRBD1 matches 10 bases. From germline, CDR1 is SGHDT and CDR2 YYEEEE. The CDR3 sequence is 17 residues long. The trim removed 4 bases at V and 2 bases at J, leaving 12 bases unmatched. The CDR3 DNA reads TGTGCCAGCAGCGCCTGGGACAGGGGAAGGGTCACCTACGAGCAGTACTTC. It is translated as CASSAWDRGRVTYEQYF. Supplemented by reference TRBV5-6 and TRBJ2-7, the full variable domain reads DAGVTQSPTHLIKTRGQQVTLRCSPKSGHDTVSWYQQALGQGPQFIFQYYEEEERQRGNFPDRFSGHQFPNYSSELNVNALLLGDSALYLCASSAWDRGRVTYEQYFGPGTRLTVT.

The chain couples TRBV10-3 to TRBJ2-3; 9 bases are shared with TRBD1. CDR3 length: 14 residues. With V trimmed by 6 bases and J by 1 base, 2 bases remained unmatched. Germline CDR1 and CDR2: ENHRY and SYGVKD. As DNA, the CDR3 is TGTGCCATCAGCCGGGACAGGGGCACAGATACGCAGTATTTT. Encoded protein: CAISRDRGTDTQYF.

The chain carries TRBV7-6 and TRBJ2-1; 8 nucleotides align to TRBD1. The V and J ends lost 7 bases and 0 bases, in that order; junction bases with no gene match: 8. CDR1 is SGHVS and CDR2 is FNYEAQ in the germline V gene. The CDR3 has 16 amino acids. The CDR3 coding sequence is TGTGCCAGCAATGCCTTTACAGGGGGCTCCTACAATGAGCAGTTCTTC. It specifies CASNAFTGGSYNEQFF.

This clone ranks as medium-sized (0.01 to 0.1%). V usage is TRBV30 and J usage is TRBJ2-1, with D possibly TRBD2 on 6 matching bases. Germline CDR1 reads GTSNPN; CDR2 reads SVGIG (reference sequence). This CDR3 has 14 residues. V was trimmed by 5 bases and J by 5 bases, leaving 16 bases between them. The CDR3, as DNA: TGTGCCTGGGAAAGTGGGACTGGGAACAATGAGCAGTTCTTC. Its protein product is CAWESGTGNNEQFF.